Shown below are 8 T cell receptor beta chains from a single sample sequenced in a study of blood T cell repertoires in COVID-19. Method: immunoSEQ multiplex PCR; TCRdb's copy keeps in-frame clones and lacks some. The repertoire holds around 400,000 clones, around 89% seen once, with about 1.2% in the top ten. Sequencing was performed on peripheral blood. The receptor source for this set is a man between 40 and 49 years old with acute or convalescent COVID-19.

The rearrangement uses TRBV28 and TRBJ1-4, with TRBD1 matching over 9 bases. The germline gives CDR1 MDHEN, CDR2 SYDVKM. The CDR3 covers 15 residues. The V and J ends lost 5 bases and 9 bases, in that order; junction bases with no gene match: 10. CDR3 protein: CASSPHGTGIQKLFF. The CDR3, as DNA: TGTGCCAGCAGTCCCCACGGGACAGGGATCCAAAAACTGTTTTTT.

Written as DNA, the CDR3 is TGCGCCAGCAGCTTTCAGGCTGGACAGGGAGGGTACGAGCAGTACTTC. Translating gives CASSFQAGQGGYEQYF. The chain joins TRBV5-1 to TRBJ2-7, with D possibly TRBD1 on 8 matching bases. The CDR3 is 16 residues long. V dropped 2 bases and J dropped 4 bases, with 19 bases sitting between them. The germline V gene encodes CDR1 SGHRS and CDR2 YFSETQ.

The J gene is TRBJ1-2, the V gene TRBV29-1; tentative D call: TRBD1 (5 bases). V was cut by 6 bases and J by 0 bases, with 23 bases left in between. The CDR3 consists of 17 residues. Looked up from germline, CDR1 is SQVTM and CDR2 is ANQGSEA. The CDR3 loop is CSVAGAGQPDPNYGYTF. The CDR3 coding sequence is TGCAGCGTCGCTGGAGCGGGGCAACCCGATCCTAACTATGGCTACACCTTC. Looking up the rest from reference TRBV29-1 and TRBJ1-2 gives the full variable domain: SAVISQKPSRDICQRGTSLTIQCQVDSQVTMMFWYRQQPGQSLTLIATANQGSEATYESGFVIDKFPISRPNLTFSTLTVSNMSPEDSSIYLCSVAGAGQPDPNYGYTFGSGTRLTVV.

J is TRBJ2-5 and V is TRBV5-4, with 9 bases matching TRBD1. The CDR3 consists of 15 residues. In germline, CDR1 is SGHNT, CDR2 YYREEE (reference sequence). V dropped 0 bases and J dropped 3; count of bases not matched to a gene: 3. CDR3 protein: CASSLVGTGKETQYF. The CDR3 DNA sequence: TGTGCCAGCAGCTTGGTTGGGACAGGGAAAGAGACCCAGTACTTC.

V usage is TRBV9 and J usage is TRBJ1-4, with no clear D. CDR3 length: 14 residues. CDR1 SGDLS and CDR2 YYNGEE come from the germline V gene. V gave up 3 bases and J gave up 5 bases, with 11 bases separating them. The CDR3 region is CASSARVFNEKLFF. CDR3 bases: TGTGCCAGCAGCGCGAGGGTATTCAATGAAAAACTGTTTTTT.

The chain has TRBV4-1 and TRBJ1-1; the match to TRBD1 covers 8 bases. Trimming at V came to 3 bases and at J to 2 bases, leaving 5 bases not matched to a gene. Germline loops: CDR1 MGHRA, CDR2 YSYEKL. The CDR3 length is 15 residues. The CDR3: CASSHLTGANTEAFF. The CDR3 bases are TGCGCCAGCAGCCACTTGACAGGGGCTAACACTGAAGCTTTCTTT.

V and J are TRBV5-1 and TRBJ1-5; D not resolved. The CDR3 loop spans 17 amino acids. V lost 0 bases to trimming and J lost 2 bases, with 15 bases between them. The germline V gene encodes CDR1 SGHRS and CDR2 YFSETQ. The CDR3 sequence is CASSLGAGGSGNQPQHF. CDR3 DNA sequence: TGCGCCAGCAGCTTGGGGGCAGGAGGTAGTGGCAATCAGCCCCAGCATTTT.

This chain joins TRBV24-1 and TRBJ2-5, with a weak D call TRBD1 (6 bases). The germline CDR1 and CDR2 sequences are KGHDR and SFDVKD. Deletions cut 3 bases from V and 2 bases from J, with 9 bases between. This CDR3 spans 14 amino acids. The CDR3 DNA reads as TGTGCCACCAGTGATCCCCAGGGGCAAGAGACCCAGTACTTC. Translation: CATSDPQGQETQYF.